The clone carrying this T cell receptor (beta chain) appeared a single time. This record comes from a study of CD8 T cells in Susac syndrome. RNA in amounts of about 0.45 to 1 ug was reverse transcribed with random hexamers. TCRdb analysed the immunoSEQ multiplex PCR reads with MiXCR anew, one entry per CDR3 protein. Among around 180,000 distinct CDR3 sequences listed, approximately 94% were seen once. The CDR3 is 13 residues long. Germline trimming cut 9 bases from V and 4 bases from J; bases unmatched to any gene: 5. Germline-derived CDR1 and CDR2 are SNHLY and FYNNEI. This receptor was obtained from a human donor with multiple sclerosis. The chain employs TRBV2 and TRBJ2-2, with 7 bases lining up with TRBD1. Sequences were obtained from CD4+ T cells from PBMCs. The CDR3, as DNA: TGTGCCAGGCGTACAGGGGCCACCGGGGAGCTGTTTTTT. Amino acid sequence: CARRTGATGELFF.